The T cell receptor (beta chain) under discussion was sequenced for a study of shared clonotypes between healthy human individuals (dated by TCRdb to 2018 to 2020). Some background on the complete study: The cohort comprised two women and a few men aged 18 to 49 years. To estimate repertoire size and how much clonotype sharing occurs between individuals, the study deeply sequenced the blood TCR repertoires of 5 or 6 healthy adults. Per donor, leukapheresis produced somewhere between about 0.9 and 9.5 billion PBMCs. Per donor, three plates each were used for CD4 naive and CD4 memory, two for CD8 naive, and one for CD8 memory. To increase sequencing depth and limit assay-specific biases, TCR repertoire library preparation and sequencing were carried out by different laboratories using diverse techniques. Overall results and qualifications from the work: Naive subsets generally had larger estimated clonotype richness than memory subsets did. Sampling was restricted to blood, and TCR repertoires in tissues likely differ from the TCR repertoires found in blood. Across four donors, about 5% of naive CD4, around 3.3% of naive CD8, 2% to 2.5% of memory CD4, and under 0.45% of memory CD8 clonotypes were shared. Based on pairwise subsampling, the degree of clonotype sharing among donors was expected to be affected by sequencing depth. Because the study included a small number of donors, the genetic and exposure-history diversity represented was limited. Even with the large sequencing depth, rarefaction of the sorted-subset datasets indicated that sequencing was incomplete. Higher generation probabilities were observed for clonotypes shared by all four sorted-subset donors than for non-shared clonotypes.

For the CD8 naive samples, CD45RO-negative cells were positively selected for CCR7, yielding a CD45RA+CCR7+ population from which TemRA cells were excluded. The donors were healthy, HIV-negative adults who had no recently reported acute infections or vaccinations. Every donor was a Caucasian adult residing in Nashville, Tennessee, USA. Blood was collected by leukapheresis, and PBMCs were isolated by Ficoll-Histopaque density gradient centrifugation and then cryopreserved in liquid nitrogen vapor phase. Analytical flow cytometry was used to check the purity and quantity of each magnetically sorted T cell population. Each sorted fraction had its genomic DNA isolated and then quantified by UV absorbance on a Nanodrop 2000c. The CDR3 goes from the cysteine to the phenylalanine over 16 residues. The entry retains the CDR3 DNA only, 48 bases that are in frame from base 1. V gives up 2 bases and J gives up 0 bases, and the segment between their germline ends measures 14 bases. The germline V gene (reference sequence) specifies MNHEY as CDR1 and SMNVEV as CDR2.

About this clone itself: Its antigen is not yet known. Per-nucleotide qualities are absent, and no much larger clonotype sits a single base away.

Using the deep immunoSEQ assay, multiplex PCR amplified TCR CDR3 regions from genomic DNA. For each cell subset, the extracted genomic DNA was distributed evenly across all wells of several immunoSEQ 96-well plates, and each plate served as one replicate. For sorted subsets, about 0.2 ug genomic DNA, equal to some 28,000 T cell genomes, was loaded into each replicate PCR. Purified libraries were quantified with a Qubit 3.0 fluorometer, sized on a Bioanalyzer 2100, and re-quantified with the KAPA Library Quantification kit. A separate single-read 150-cycle Illumina NextSeq 550 flow cell was used to sequence each immunoSEQ 96-well plate. Under the source paper's analysis protocol: Because only junctional sequences without quality scores were contained in the immunoSEQ output, filtering matching that applied to full-length reads could not be performed. To assign V/J genes and CDR3, sequences were annotated against IMGT germline references using PyIR, a Python wrapper for IgBLAST v1.9. Any read was removed if the V/J assignment was weak (E-value above 1e-6), the CDR3 was missing, or the read contained stop codons, out-of-frame junctions, or ambiguous translated residues. V3J clonotypes were defined as sequences sharing an identical inferred V gene, J gene, and CDR3 amino acid sequence. To compute the percentage overlap between repertoires, the number of shared unique clonotypes was divided by the size of the smaller repertoire. Repertoire richness was assessed with RTK rarefaction, the Chao1 estimator, and Recon v2.1 estimates of unobserved clonotypes. Generation probabilities for all TCRbeta clonotypes obtained by the gDNA method from several donors were computed using OLGA. Entries here come from immuneACCESS through TCRdb and include only in-frame sequences with V and J called. Some clones fail to appear in such tables; in the studies checked, an unresolved V gene covers under half of the shortfall, and the cause of the remainder is unknown. D and trimming were read from the DNA, whereas the V and J calls and clone size are those reported in that table. The sample profile shows approximately 2,200,000 clones; 85% to 95% of them were found once. 1.5% to 2% of the sample lies in the top ten.

The source material was naive CD8+ T cells from PBMCs. Explained via the paper, the cell subset or site label denotes: CD45RA+CCR7+. This receptor was identified in a man aged 18 to 30 in good health. Some clones in this sample may be carry-over from other donors' samples. The chain couples TRBV27 to TRBJ2-7; a tentative D call is TRBD2 (6 bases match). The nucleotide sequence reads TGTGCCAGCAGTTTACTAGGGACTGCGATCTCCTACGAGCAGTACTTC. Translated, it gives CASSLLGTAISYEQYF.